Listed below are T cell receptor beta chains from one sample, sequenced in a study of blood T cell repertoires in COVID-19. Assay used: immunoSEQ multiplex PCR; TCRdb lists only in-frame clones, some missing. Here the sample spans approximately 120,000 clones, 90% to 95% being singletons. Sequencing input: peripheral blood. Every receptor here comes from a man in his fifties or sixties with COVID-19, enrolled during active disease. CDR3s include the opening cysteine and the closing phenylalanine or tryptophan. The D gene is left open where the match is weak. Size values are once, few and many counts, or a class for expanded clones, and some rows have none.

d_call clone_size j_call v_call cdr3_aa cdr3_nt
TRBD2 once TRBJ2-3 TRBV2 CASTPTSGSTDTQYF TGTGCCAGCACCCCCACTAGCGGGAGCACAGATACGCAGTATTTT
TRBD1 - TRBJ1-4 TRBV12-3/TRBV12-4 CASSAQGGEKLFF TGTGCCAGCAGTGCCCAGGGGGGTGAAAAACTGTTTTTT
- - TRBJ2-3 TRBV11-2 CASSPQVDTQYF TGTGCCAGCAGCCCCCAGGTTGATACGCAGTATTTT
- once TRBJ1-5 TRBV5-5 CASSLEYRVGQPQHF TGTGCCAGCAGCTTAGAATACAGGGTGGGTCAGCCCCAGCATTTT
TRBD1 - TRBJ1-5 TRBV7-2 CASSSRQGNQPQHF TGTGCCAGCAGCTCCCGACAGGGTAATCAGCCCCAGCATTTT
- - TRBJ1-2 TRBV19 CASSSWGHRGYTF TGTGCCAGTAGTAGTTGGGGGCACAGGGGCTACACCTTC
TRBD1 - TRBJ2-5 TRBV5-1 CASSLVPGGDETQYF TGCGCCAGCAGCTTGGTTCCAGGGGGCGATGAGACCCAGTACTTC
TRBD1 - TRBJ1-6 TRBV13 CASTVTGVVGSPLHF TGTGCCAGCACCGTGACAGGGGTAGTAGGTTCACCCCTCCACTTT
- - TRBJ1-2 TRBV19 CASSNGRSADGYTF TGTGCCAGTAGTAACGGGAGATCGGCGGATGGCTACACCTTC
- - TRBJ2-1 TRBV18 CASSPLEGANEQFF TGTGCCAGCTCACCACTTGAAGGGGCCAATGAGCAGTTCTTC
TRBD1 - TRBJ1-4 TRBV5-1 CASGETGTNEKLFF TGCGCCAGCGGCGAGACAGGGACTAATGAAAAACTGTTTTTT
TRBD2 - TRBJ2-2 TRBV27 CASSAGTSGRGELFF TGTGCCAGCAGTGCAGGGACTAGCGGGAGAGGGGAGCTGTTTTTT
- - TRBJ2-1 TRBV19 CASVDHSGERPYNEQFF TGTGCCAGTGTCGATCATAGCGGAGAAAGGCCCTACAATGAGCAGTTCTTC
- - TRBJ2-2 TRBV16 CASSQSTGGTGELFF TGTGCCAGCAGCCAATCGACAGGCGGGACCGGGGAGCTGTTTTTT
TRBD1 few TRBJ1-2 TRBV19 CASRRTGEGYGYTF TGTGCCAGTAGACGGACAGGAGAGGGGTATGGCTACACCTTC
- few TRBJ1-1 TRBV4-1 CASSQDRTGPNTEAFF TGCGCCAGCAGCCAAGATAGAACAGGGCCGAACACTGAAGCTTTCTTT
TRBD1 - TRBJ1-4 TRBV10-3 CATHPGTGGEKLFF TGTGCCACCCATCCCGGGACAGGGGGTGAAAAACTGTTTTTT
- - TRBJ1-2 TRBV16 CASSAGDYGYTF TGTGCCAGCAGCGCAGGGGATTATGGCTACACCTTC
- - TRBJ2-7 TRBV30 CAWRSGVSNSYEQYF TGTGCCTGGAGATCGGGGGTCTCCAATTCCTACGAGCAGTACTTC
- - TRBJ1-2 TRBV2 CASSEATQAPSYTF TGTGCCAGCAGTGAAGCGACCCAGGCCCCTTCCTACACCTTC
TRBD1 - TRBJ2-5 TRBV7-3 CASSLNRGFPTQYF TGTGCCAGCAGCTTAAACAGGGGTTTTCCGACCCAGTACTTC
TRBD1 - TRBJ1-3 TRBV19 CASSPDRVSGNTIYF TGTGCCAGTAGTCCGGACAGGGTCTCTGGAAACACCATATATTTT
TRBD1 few TRBJ2-1 TRBV28 CASSWPGQSYNEQFF TGTGCCAGCAGTTGGCCGGGACAGAGCTACAATGAGCAGTTCTTC
- - TRBJ1-1 TRBV3-1/TRBV3-2 CASSDNVNTEAFF TGTGCCAGCAGCGACAACGTGAACACTGAAGCTTTCTTT
- once TRBJ2-2 TRBV4-1 CASSQVQGGNTGELFF TGCGCCAGCAGCCAAGTGCAGGGGGGAAACACCGGGGAGCTGTTTTTT
- - TRBJ1-6 TRBV30 CAWGQSSPLHF TGTGCCTGGGGGCAAAGTTCACCCCTCCACTTT
- - TRBJ1-1 TRBV7-2 CASRLGGTEAFF TGTGCCAGCAGGCTGGGGGGGACTGAAGCTTTCTTT
TRBD2 - TRBJ2-7 TRBV13 CASSVGGRSSYEQYF TGTGCCAGCAGCGTGGGGGGGAGGTCCTCCTACGAGCAGTACTTC
TRBD2 - TRBJ2-3 TRBV7-9 CASSFPSGSYDTQYF TGTGCCAGCAGCTTTCCTAGCGGGAGTTACGATACGCAGTATTTT
TRBD2 - TRBJ2-3 TRBV30 CAWWGGDTQYF TGTGCCTGGTGGGGGGGGGATACGCAGTATTTT
- - TRBJ1-1 TRBV29-1 CSVEHRVEAFF TGCAGCGTTGAGCACAGGGTAGAGGCTTTCTTT
TRBD1 - TRBJ1-6 TRBV5-6 CASRTGGDWSPLHF TGTGCCAGTAGGACAGGGGGCGATTGGTCACCCCTCCACTTT
- - TRBJ1-5 TRBV19 CASSPQAQGSNQPQHF TGTGCCAGTAGCCCCCAAGCCCAGGGGAGCAATCAGCCCCAGCATTTT
TRBD1 - TRBJ2-7 TRBV3-1/TRBV3-2 CASSQGGQAEQYF TGTGCCAGCAGCCAGGGGGGACAGGCCGAGCAGTACTTC
TRBD1 few TRBJ1-1 TRBV30 CAWTQGQVTEAFF TGTGCCTGGACGCAGGGACAGGTTACTGAAGCTTTCTTT
- - TRBJ2-1 TRBV5-1 CASSRSGTTYNEQFF TGCGCCAGCAGCCGATCCGGGACAACATACAATGAGCAGTTCTTC
TRBD2 - TRBJ2-3 TRBV28 CASSRPSGSSTDTQYF TGTGCCAGCAGCCGTCCTAGCGGTTCTAGCACAGATACGCAGTATTTT
- few TRBJ2-1 TRBV11-3 CASSSNSNEQFF TGTGCCAGCAGCTCAAACAGCAATGAGCAGTTCTTC
TRBD2 - TRBJ2-2 TRBV9 CASSVVSGSTGELFF TGTGCCAGCAGCGTAGTTAGCGGGAGCACCGGGGAGCTGTTTTTT
- - TRBJ1-4 TRBV30 CAWSPSSEKLFF TGTGCCTGGAGTCCTTCCAGTGAAAAACTGTTTTTT
- - TRBJ2-7 TRBV10-3 CAISPSGAANYEQYF TGTGCCATCAGTCCGAGTGGGGCAGCAAACTACGAGCAGTACTTC
TRBD2 - TRBJ2-2 TRBV19 CASSIQLAGGTGELFF TGTGCCAGTAGTATCCAGCTAGCGGGGGGCACCGGGGAGCTGTTTTTT
- - TRBJ1-1 TRBV18 CASSQIDRNTEAFF TGTGCCAGCTCGCAAATTGACAGGAACACTGAAGCTTTCTTT
- - TRBJ2-7 TRBV6-2/TRBV6-3 CASSSALYEQYF TGTGCCAGCAGCTCGGCACTATACGAGCAGTACTTC
- - TRBJ1-6 TRBV27 CASSPMRVNSPLHF TGTGCCAGCAGCCCCATGCGGGTTAATTCACCCCTCCACTTT
- once TRBJ2-7 TRBV5-1 CASSSGTYEQYF TGCGCCAGCAGCTCGGGGACCTACGAGCAGTACTTC